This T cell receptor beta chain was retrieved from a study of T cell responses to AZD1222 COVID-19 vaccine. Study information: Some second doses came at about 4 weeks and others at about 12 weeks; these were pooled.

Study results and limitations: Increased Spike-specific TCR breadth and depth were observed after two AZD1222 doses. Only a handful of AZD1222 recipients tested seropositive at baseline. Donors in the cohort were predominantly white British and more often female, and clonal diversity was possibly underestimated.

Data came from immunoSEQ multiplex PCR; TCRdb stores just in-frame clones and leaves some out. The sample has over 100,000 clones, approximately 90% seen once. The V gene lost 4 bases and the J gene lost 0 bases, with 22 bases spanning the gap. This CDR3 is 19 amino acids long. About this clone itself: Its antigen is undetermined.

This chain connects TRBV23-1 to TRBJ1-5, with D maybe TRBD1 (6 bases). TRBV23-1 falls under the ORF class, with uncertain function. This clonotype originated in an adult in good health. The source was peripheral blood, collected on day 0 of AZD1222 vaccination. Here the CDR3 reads CASSRTTGYTLYSNQPQHF. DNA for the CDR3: TGCGCCAGCAGTCGGACGACAGGCTACACCTTATATAGCAATCAGCCCCAGCATTTT.